This TCR beta chain was captured by sequencing in a study of cytomegalovirus exposure and HLA in healthy donors. Findings and caveats of the study: Confirmation in vitro established that three CMV-associated chains were specific for CMV antigens. The study recorded over 150 TCR beta chains that were cytomegalovirus-associated.

As regards this clone: Antigen: not known.

This table comes from immunoSEQ multiplex PCR, and its TCRdb copy is limited to in-frame clones, with some not included. In the table there are roughly 120,000 clones, around 94% of which are singletons. This clonotype was obtained from a woman younger than 30 in good health and CMV-seronegative. The sequencing sample was made of PBMCs.

The CDR3 loop reads CASSQEPGTLNIQYF. The DNA of the CDR3 is TGCGCCAGCAGCCAAGAGCCCGGGACTTTGAACATTCAGTACTTC. The chain joins TRBV4-1 to TRBJ2-4; D perhaps matches TRBD2 (6 bases). Looked up from germline, CDR1 is MGHRA and CDR2 is YSYEKL. The CDR3 has 15 amino acids. The V gene lost 0 bases and the J gene lost 7 bases, with 13 bases spanning the gap.